Shown below are 23 T cell receptor beta chains from a single sample sequenced in a study of molecular identifiers for immune sequencing clone quantification. TCRdb redid the calling of the PCR reads with MiXCR, one entry per CDR3 protein. In the table there are about 65,000 distinct CDR3 sequences, 15% to 20% of which are singletons. The sequenced sample was naive CD8+ T cells from blood, with Jurkat cell RNA spiked in. Documented subset: FACS-sorted CD8+CD4-CCR7+CD45RA+ naive T cells. The receptor set was obtained from a human donor in good health. Some libraries in this study had Jurkat cell RNA spiked in.

This clonotype appeared many times. The chain links TRBV10-3 to TRBJ2-3, with 10 bases aligning to TRBD2. The V gene's germline CDR1 is ENHRY and CDR2 SYGVKD. The ends lost 2 bases at V and 3 bases at J; junction bases unmatched: 8. There are 17 residues in the CDR3. The CDR3 DNA follows: TGTGCCATCAGTGAGATGGCTAGCGGGAGTGTTACAGATACGCAGTATTTT. Amino acids: CAISEMASGSVTDTQYF.

This clonotype was observed many times. The chain is built from TRBV6-5 and TRBJ2-3, with 15 bases identical to TRBD2. Germline V CDR1 and CDR2: MNHEY, SVGAGI. With 6 bases clipped from V and 1 base from J, the junction kept 5 bases outside the gene matches. The CDR3 length is 17 residues. CDR3 in DNA: TGTGCCAGCAGCCGGACTAGCGGGAGGGGAGGCACAGATACGCAGTATTTT. Its protein product is CASSRTSGRGGTDTQYF.

This clonotype appeared many times. The chain carries TRBV12-3 or TRBV12-4 and TRBJ2-3; D could derive from TRBD1 or TRBD2 (6 bases each). The CDR3 loop spans 15 amino acids. The germline V and J ends were trimmed by 1 base and 0 bases, with 8 bases remaining between them. In nucleotides, the CDR3 is TGTGCCAGCAGTTTAGGGGGGGCTAGCACAGATACGCAGTATTTT. Translating gives CASSLGGASTDTQYF.

Many counts were recorded for this clonotype. This chain connects TRBV9 to TRBJ1-2; D remains ambiguous. Germline V gene lookup returns CDR1 SGDLS and CDR2 YYNGEE. V dropped 4 bases and J dropped 3 bases, with 10 bases sitting between them. CDR3 length: 13 amino acids. The CDR3 region has the DNA TGTGCCAGCAGCATGTTGACGGACTATGGCTACACCTTC. It translates to CASSMLTDYGYTF.

Notes on this clonotype: Given a much more abundant clone one base away, this may be a read error. This chain links TRBV5-1 with TRBJ1-1; TRBD1 matches 9 bases. The CDR3 runs 15 residues. Per germline, CDR1 SGHRS and CDR2 YFSETQ. The CDR3 DNA reads TGCACCAGCAGAATATGGACAGGGGCGGACACTGAAGCTTTCTTT. Protein: CTSRIWTGADTEAFF. The entire variable domain, with the rest obtained from reference TRBV5-1 and TRBJ1-1, is as follows: KAGVTQTPRYLIKTRGQQVTLSCSPISGHRSVSWYQQTPGQGLQFLFEYFSETQRNKGNFPGRFSGRQFSNSRSEMNVSTLELGDSALYLCTSRIWTGADTEAFFGQGTRLTVV.

V usage is TRBV5-1 and J usage is TRBJ2-1; D perhaps matches TRBD1 (5 bases). V was trimmed by 4 bases and J by 1 base, leaving 12 bases between them. The CDR3 has 15 amino acids. The germline V gene has CDR1 SGHRS and CDR2 YFSETQ. CDR3 loop: CASSAAQDSYNEQFF. The DNA for the CDR3 is TGCGCCAGCAGCGCAGCACAGGATTCCTACAATGAGCAGTTCTTC. Looking up the rest from reference TRBV5-1 and TRBJ2-1 gives the full variable domain: KAGVTQTPRYLIKTRGQQVTLSCSPISGHRSVSWYQQTPGQGLQFLFEYFSETQRNKGNFPGRFSGRQFSNSRSEMNVSTLELGDSALYLCASSAAQDSYNEQFFGPGTRLTVL.

This clonotype was observed many times. The chain recombines TRBV7-2 with TRBJ2-3; possibly TRBD1 for D (6 bases). Trimming removed 5 bases at V and 4 bases at J, with 19 bases between. CDR3 length: 16 residues. Germline V gene data show CDR1 as SGHTA and CDR2 as FQGNSA. CDR3 in amino acids: CASSTSGYGGADTQYF. As DNA, the CDR3 is TGTGCCAGCAGCACTAGTGGGTATGGGGGCGCAGATACGCAGTATTTT.

This clonotype was detected ten times or more. The chain couples TRBV4-3 to TRBJ2-3; D gene uncertain. Germline CDR1 and CDR2: LGHNA and YSLEER. V was shortened by 0 bases and J by 2 bases, with 9 bases between the two germline ends. The CDR3 is made up of 15 amino acids. The DNA of the CDR3 is TGCGCCAGCAGCCAAGATACACCTTACACAGATACGCAGTATTTT. Translated: CASSQDTPYTDTQYF.

This clonotype was seen a single time. A single base separates this from a much larger clone, so it may be a read error. This chain uses TRBV2 with TRBJ1-1; D remains unclear. This CDR3 spans 10 amino acids. Between the trimmed V and J ends, which lost 11 bases and 11 bases, there was a span of 15 bases. Germline CDR1 and CDR2: SNHLY and FYNNEI. CDR3 sequence (DNA): TGTGCCGGCGAGGGAGTGCACGCTTTCTTT. Encoded protein: CAGEGVHAFF.

This clonotype was detected many times. The chain recombines TRBV20-1 with TRBJ2-1; D perhaps matches TRBD2 (5 bases). The CDR3 extends over 12 amino acids. Looked up from germline, CDR1 is DFQATT and CDR2 is SNEGSKA (reference sequence). The V end was cut by 1 base, the J end by 13 bases, with 14 bases between. The DNA for the CDR3 is TGCAGTGCTAGAGCTATAGACCCTAGCCAGTTCTTC. It codes for CSARAIDPSQFF.

This clonotype was detected many times. The genes are TRBV12-3 or TRBV12-4 and TRBJ2-7, with 10 bases aligning to TRBD2. The CDR3 sequence is 15 residues long. V trimming: 0 bases; J trimming: 4 bases; junction bases outside the gene matches: 3. CDR3 in amino acids: CASSLATSGTYEQYF. In nucleotides, the CDR3 is TGTGCCAGCAGTTTAGCTACTAGCGGGACTTACGAGCAGTACTTC.

This clonotype has a count of ten or more. This chain connects TRBV5-6 to TRBJ2-2, with TRBD2 matching 9 bases. The CDR3 sequence is 16 residues long. Germline-derived CDR1 and CDR2 are SGHDT and YYEEEE. J lost 1 base, V lost 0 bases, and 1 base had no gene match. The CDR3 is CASSLELAGNTGELFF. The CDR3 region has the DNA TGTGCCAGCAGCTTGGAACTAGCGGGGAACACCGGGGAGCTGTTTTTT.

This chain links TRBV5-4 with TRBJ2-1, with 8 positions matching TRBD1. The CDR3 totals 15 residues. J gave up 5 bases and V 4 bases, and 8 bases lay outside the gene matches. The germline CDR1 and CDR2 sequences are SGHNT and YYREEE (reference sequence). This chain's CDR3 is CASSPGQGSHNEQFF. Written as DNA, the CDR3 is TGTGCCAGCAGCCCCGGACAGGGATCACACAATGAGCAGTTCTTC.

This clonotype has at least ten counts. The chain employs TRBV19 and TRBJ1-2; 8 bases match TRBD1. The CDR3 runs 14 residues. The germline CDR1 and CDR2 sequences are LNHDA and SQIVND (reference sequence). Trimming cost V 3 bases and J 4 bases; bases outside gene matches: 4. CDR3 in amino acids: CASSIGTGAYGYTF. CDR3 sequence (DNA): TGTGCCAGTAGTATTGGGACAGGTGCCTATGGCTACACCTTC. The full variable domain, rest sourced from reference TRBV19 and TRBJ1-2, is DGGITQSPKYLFRKEGQNVTLSCEQNLNHDAMYWYRQDPGQGLRLIYYSQIVNDFQKGDIAEGYSVSREKKESFPLTVTSAQKNPTAFYLCASSIGTGAYGYTFGSGTRLTVV.

This clonotype was found many times. The chain joins TRBV20-1 to TRBJ1-4, with 7 positions matching TRBD1. The V segment lost 5 bases and the J segment 11 bases; nucleotides outside the gene matches: 8. The CDR3 consists of 12 residues. Looked up from germline, CDR1 is DFQATT and CDR2 is SNEGSKA (reference sequence). The CDR3 spells CSAHRGEGKLFF. Here the CDR3 DNA reads TGCAGTGCTCACAGGGGCGAGGGGAAACTGTTTTTT.

This clonotype has at least ten counts. This chain joins TRBV11-3 and TRBJ1-1; no clear D. Germline V gives CDR1 SGHNT, CDR2 YENEEA. V lost 11 bases, J lost 0 bases, and 19 bases lay in between. The CDR3 extends over 15 amino acids. CDR3 amino acids: CARPYQKIMNTEAFF. CDR3 sequence (DNA): TGTGCCCGTCCATACCAGAAGATCATGAACACTGAAGCTTTCTTT.

This clonotype has ten or more counts. V and J are TRBV7-8 and TRBJ2-1, with D perhaps TRBD2 (6 bases). Trimming pared 5 bases from V and 5 bases from J, leaving 13 bases between. The CDR3 runs 14 residues. Germline values: CDR1 SGHVS, CDR2 FQNEAQ. The CDR3 sequence: CASSPTGGNNEQFF. CDR3 DNA sequence: TGTGCCAGCAGCCCTACCGGGGGTAACAATGAGCAGTTCTTC.

This clonotype was seen many times. The chain employs TRBV29-1 and TRBJ2-5; TRBD1 agrees at 10 bases. The CDR3 contains 17 residues. The V and J ends lost 5 bases and 2 bases, in that order; junction bases with no gene match: 14. Germline V gives CDR1 SQVTM, CDR2 ANQGSEA. This CDR3 reads CSVRGQGVWRSQETQYF. Here the CDR3 DNA reads TGCAGCGTTAGAGGACAGGGGGTTTGGAGGAGTCAAGAGACCCAGTACTTC.

This clonotype was observed at least ten times. V gene TRBV7-9 combines with J gene TRBJ1-2; the match to TRBD1 covers 9 bases. The CDR3 covers 15 residues. Germline V gene sequence: CDR1 SEHNR, CDR2 FQNEAQ (reference sequence). The junction had 8 bases not matched to a gene; V was cut back by 5 bases and J by 4 bases. The CDR3 protein is CASSPTGGFSYGYTF. The CDR3 region has the DNA TGTGCCAGCAGCCCTACAGGGGGCTTTTCCTATGGCTACACCTTC.

This clonotype came up many times. The chain employs TRBV28 and TRBJ1-1, with D perhaps TRBD1 (5 bases). Germline V CDR1 and CDR2: MDHEN, SYDVKM. Trimming removed 3 bases at V and 2 bases at J, with 13 bases between. The CDR3 is made up of 15 amino acids. CDR3 protein: CASSFPRAGNTEAFF. DNA for the CDR3: TGTGCCAGCAGTTTTCCCAGGGCCGGAAACACTGAAGCTTTCTTT. The variable domain in full, completed from reference TRBV28 and TRBJ1-1, reads DVKVTQSSRYLVKRTGEKVFLECVQDMDHENMFWYRQDPGLGLRLIYFSYDVKMKEKGDIPEGYSVSREKKERFSLILESASTNQTSMYLCASSFPRAGNTEAFFGQGTRLTVV.

This clonotype was seen at least ten times. The chain links TRBV20-1 to TRBJ1-3; perhaps TRBD1 as D (5 bases). Trimming took 3 bases from V and 2 from J, leaving 8 bases between them. There are 13 residues in the CDR3. CDR1 is DFQATT, CDR2 SNEGSKA, per germline (reference sequence). CDR3: CSASLGAGNTIYF. The CDR3 DNA sequence: TGCAGTGCTAGTTTAGGGGCTGGAAACACCATATATTTT.

This clonotype was recorded once. With a much larger clone just one base away, this may be a read error. This chain joins TRBV19 and TRBJ1-1, with D unclear. Between the trimmed V and J ends, which lost 10 bases and 6 bases, there was a span of 18 bases. The germline gives CDR1 LNHDA, CDR2 SQIVND (reference sequence). This CDR3 contains 13 residues. CDR3 in DNA: TGTGCCACTTTACAAGGCGGCGACGCTGAAGCTTTCTTT. It specifies CATLQGGDAEAFF.

This clonotype turned up a few times. The rearrangement links TRBV27 to TRBJ1-1; 9 nucleotides agree with TRBD1. V shed 5 bases and J 1 base; nucleotides not matched to a gene: 5. Germline lookup yields CDR1 MNHEY and CDR2 SMNVEV (reference sequence). The CDR3 loop spans 15 amino acids. The CDR3 region has the DNA TGTGCCAGCAGTCCAGACAGGGGGGGGAACACTGAAGCTTTCTTT. This translates into CASSPDRGGNTEAFF.